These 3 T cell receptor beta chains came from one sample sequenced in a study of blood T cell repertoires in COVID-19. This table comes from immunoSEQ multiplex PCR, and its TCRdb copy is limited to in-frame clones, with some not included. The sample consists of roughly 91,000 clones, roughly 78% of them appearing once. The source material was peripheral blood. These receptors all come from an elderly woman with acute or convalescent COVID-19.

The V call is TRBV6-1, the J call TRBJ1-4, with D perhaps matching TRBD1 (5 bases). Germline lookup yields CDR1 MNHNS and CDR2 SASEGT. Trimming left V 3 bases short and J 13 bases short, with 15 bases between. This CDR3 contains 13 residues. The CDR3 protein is CASSDRSRGSLFF. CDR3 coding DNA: TGTGCCAGCAGTGACCGATCCCGGGGGTCACTGTTTTTT.

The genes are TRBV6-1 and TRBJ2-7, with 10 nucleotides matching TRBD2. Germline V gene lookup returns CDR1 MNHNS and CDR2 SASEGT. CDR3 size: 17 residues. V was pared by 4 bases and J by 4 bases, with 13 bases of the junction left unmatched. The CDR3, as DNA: TGTGCCAGCAGTGCGACCCTAGACCCTAGCGGGGGTTACGAGCAGTACTTC. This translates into CASSATLDPSGGYEQYF.

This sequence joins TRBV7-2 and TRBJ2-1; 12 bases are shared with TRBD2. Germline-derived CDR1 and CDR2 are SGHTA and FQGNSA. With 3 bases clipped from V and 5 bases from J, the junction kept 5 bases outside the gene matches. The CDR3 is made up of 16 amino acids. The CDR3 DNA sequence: TGTGCCAGCAGCTTTTCCCTAGCGGGAGGGAACAATGAGCAGTTCTTC. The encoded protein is CASSFSLAGGNNEQFF. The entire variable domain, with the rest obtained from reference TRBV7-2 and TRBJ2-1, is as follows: GAGVSQSPSNKVTEKGKDVELRCDPISGHTALYWYRQSLGQGLEFLIYFQGNSAPDKSGLPSDRFSAERTGGSVSTLTIQRTQQEDSAVYLCASSFSLAGGNNEQFFGPGTRLTVL.